The clone carrying this T cell receptor beta chain came up a few times. Its antigen is as yet unknown. The protocol was immunoSEQ multiplex PCR, while the TCRdb copy is restricted to in-frame clones and leaves out a portion. The profile covers some 2,200 clones, with 25% to 30% appearing a single time and 10% taken by the ten largest. The sample comes from a study of T cells in localized non-small cell lung cancer. General study points: Investigators sequenced only a single tumor region, leaving heterogeneity possible.

The V gene's germline CDR1 is LNHDA and CDR2 SQIVND (reference sequence). The CDR3 extends over 11 amino acids. Deletions cut 0 bases from V and 7 bases from J, with 3 bases between. The source is a man between 40 and 69 years old with stage III lung adenocarcinoma. The sequencing here drew on normal lung tissue next to the tumor, taken before any cancer treatment. V and J are TRBV19 and TRBJ1-2; no reliable D call. The CDR3 DNA is TGTGCCAGTAGTATAGAGGGTGGCTACACCTTC. This gives the protein CASSIEGGYTF. Using reference TRBV19 and TRBJ1-2 for the parts outside the CDR3, the full variable domain is DGGITQSPKYLFRKEGQNVTLSCEQNLNHDAMYWYRQDPGQGLRLIYYSQIVNDFQKGDIAEGYSVSREKKESFPLTVTSAQKNPTAFYLCASSIEGGYTFGSGTRLTVV.